This T cell receptor (beta chain) was found in a study of blood T cell repertoires in COVID-19. Study context: The cDNA or gDNA used as material had been derived from T cells, B-cell-depleted T cells, or PBMCs.

Study processing details: By means of reference gene primer amplification, nucleated cell counts were estimated. Data came from immunoSEQ multiplex PCR; TCRdb stores just in-frame clones and leaves some out. From that table come the V and J calls and clone size; the DNA was used to work out D and trimming. The table lists under 400,000 clones, 70% to 90% of them singletons. The sample holds one count of this clone. The material sequenced was peripheral blood. This clonotype was sampled from a woman in her thirties with COVID-19, enrolled during active disease.

CDR3 sequence (DNA): TGTGCCAGCAGACGGGGGGTTAATGAAAAACTGTTTTTT. Protein product: CASRRGVNEKLFF. This sequence joins TRBV7-9 and TRBJ1-4; D may be TRBD1 (5 bases). V was trimmed by 6 bases and J by 4 bases, leaving 9 bases between them. CDR3 length: 13 residues. Germline V CDR1 and CDR2: SEHNR, FQNEAQ (reference sequence).